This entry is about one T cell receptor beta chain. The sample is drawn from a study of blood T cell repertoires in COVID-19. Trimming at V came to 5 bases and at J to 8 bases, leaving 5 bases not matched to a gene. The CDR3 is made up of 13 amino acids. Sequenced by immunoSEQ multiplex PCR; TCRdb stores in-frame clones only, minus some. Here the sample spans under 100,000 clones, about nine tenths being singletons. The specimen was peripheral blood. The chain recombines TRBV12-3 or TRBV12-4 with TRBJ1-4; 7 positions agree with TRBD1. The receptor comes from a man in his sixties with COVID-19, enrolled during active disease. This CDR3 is CASSRQGGEKLFF. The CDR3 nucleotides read TGTGCCAGCAGTAGACAGGGCGGAGAAAAACTGTTTTTT.